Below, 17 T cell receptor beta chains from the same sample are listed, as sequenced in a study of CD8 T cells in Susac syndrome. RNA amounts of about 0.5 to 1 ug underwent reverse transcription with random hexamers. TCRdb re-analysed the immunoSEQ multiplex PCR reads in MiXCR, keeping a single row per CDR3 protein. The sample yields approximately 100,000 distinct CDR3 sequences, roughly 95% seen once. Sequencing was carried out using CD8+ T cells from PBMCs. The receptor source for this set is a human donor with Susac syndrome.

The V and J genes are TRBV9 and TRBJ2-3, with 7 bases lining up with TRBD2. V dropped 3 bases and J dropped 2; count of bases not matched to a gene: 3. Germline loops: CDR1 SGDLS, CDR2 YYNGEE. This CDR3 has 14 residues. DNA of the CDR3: TGTGCCAGCAGCGCCGGGGGGTACACAGATACGCAGTATTTT. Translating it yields CASSAGGYTDTQYF. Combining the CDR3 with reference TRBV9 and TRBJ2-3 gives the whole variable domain DSGVTQTPKHLITATGQRVTLRCSPRSGDLSVYWYQQSLDQGLQFLIQYYNGEERAKGNILERFSAQQFPDLHSELNLSSLELGDSALYFCASSAGGYTDTQYFGPGTRLTVL.

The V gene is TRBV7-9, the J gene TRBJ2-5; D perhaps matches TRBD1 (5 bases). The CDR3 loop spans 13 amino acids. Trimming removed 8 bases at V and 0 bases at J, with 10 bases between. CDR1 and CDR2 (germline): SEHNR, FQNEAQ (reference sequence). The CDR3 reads CASRKDNQETQYF. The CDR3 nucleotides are TGTGCCAGCCGGAAGGACAACCAAGAGACCCAGTACTTC.

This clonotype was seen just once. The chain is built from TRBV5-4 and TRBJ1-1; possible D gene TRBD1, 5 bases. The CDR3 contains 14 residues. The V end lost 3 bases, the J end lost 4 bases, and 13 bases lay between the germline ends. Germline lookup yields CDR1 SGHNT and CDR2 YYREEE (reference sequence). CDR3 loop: CASSWADGATEAFF. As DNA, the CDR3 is TGTGCCAGCAGCTGGGCAGACGGGGCCACTGAAGCTTTCTTT.

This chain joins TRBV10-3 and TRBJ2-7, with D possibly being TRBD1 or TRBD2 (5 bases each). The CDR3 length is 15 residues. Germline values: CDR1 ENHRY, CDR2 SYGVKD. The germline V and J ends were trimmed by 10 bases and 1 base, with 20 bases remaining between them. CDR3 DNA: TGTGCCACCCGAGGGACCGACAGCGAATCCTACGAGCAGTACTTC. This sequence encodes CATRGTDSESYEQYF.

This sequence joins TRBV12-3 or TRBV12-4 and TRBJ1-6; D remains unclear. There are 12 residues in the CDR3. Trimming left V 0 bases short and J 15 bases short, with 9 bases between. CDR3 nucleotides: TGTGCCAGCAGTTTAGCGGTTGGAATCCTCCACTTT. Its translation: CASSLAVGILHF.

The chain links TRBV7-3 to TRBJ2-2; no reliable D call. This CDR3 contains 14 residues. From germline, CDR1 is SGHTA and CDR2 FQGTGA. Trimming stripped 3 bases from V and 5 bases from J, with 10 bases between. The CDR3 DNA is TGTGCCAGCAGCTTGACCCCCGGGACCGGGGAGCTGTTTTTT. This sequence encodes CASSLTPGTGELFF.

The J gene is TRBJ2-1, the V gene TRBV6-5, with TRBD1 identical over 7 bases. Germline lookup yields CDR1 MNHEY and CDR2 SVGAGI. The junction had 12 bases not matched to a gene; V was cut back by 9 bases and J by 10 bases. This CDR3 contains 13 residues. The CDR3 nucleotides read TGTGCCAGTCGGAGACCGACAGGGAGAGAGCAGTTCTTC. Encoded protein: CASRRPTGREQFF.

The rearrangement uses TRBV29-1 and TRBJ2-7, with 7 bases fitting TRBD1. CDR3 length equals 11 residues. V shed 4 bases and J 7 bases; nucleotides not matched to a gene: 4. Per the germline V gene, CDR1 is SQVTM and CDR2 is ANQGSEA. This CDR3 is CSVGQGEEQYF. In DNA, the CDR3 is TGCAGCGTTGGACAGGGCGAAGAGCAGTACTTC.

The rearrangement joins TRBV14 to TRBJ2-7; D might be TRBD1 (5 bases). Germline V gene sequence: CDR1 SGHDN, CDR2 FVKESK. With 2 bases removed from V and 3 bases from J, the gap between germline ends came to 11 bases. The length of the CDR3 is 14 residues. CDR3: CASSQQGRNYEQYF. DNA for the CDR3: TGTGCCAGCAGCCAACAGGGAAGGAACTACGAGCAGTACTTC.

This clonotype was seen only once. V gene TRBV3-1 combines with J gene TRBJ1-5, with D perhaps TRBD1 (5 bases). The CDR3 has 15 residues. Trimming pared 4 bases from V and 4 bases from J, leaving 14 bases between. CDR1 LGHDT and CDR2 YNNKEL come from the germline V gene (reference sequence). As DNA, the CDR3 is TGTGCCAGCAGCCGGGGGTCGGAGTCAAATCAGCCCCAGCATTTT. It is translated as CASSRGSESNQPQHF.

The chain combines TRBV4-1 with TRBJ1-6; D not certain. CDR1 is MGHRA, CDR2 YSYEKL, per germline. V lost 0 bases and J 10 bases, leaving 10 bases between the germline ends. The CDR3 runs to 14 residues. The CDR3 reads CASSQEFPDSPLHF. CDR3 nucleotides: TGCGCCAGCAGCCAAGAGTTTCCCGACTCACCCCTCCACTTT.

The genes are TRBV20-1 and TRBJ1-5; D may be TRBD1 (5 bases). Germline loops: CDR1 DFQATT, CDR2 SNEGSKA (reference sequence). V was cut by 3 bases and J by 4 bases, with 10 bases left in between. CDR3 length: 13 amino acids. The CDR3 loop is CSASRVSNQPQHF. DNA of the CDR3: TGCAGTGCTAGCAGGGTTTCGAATCAGCCCCAGCATTTT.

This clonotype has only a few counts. CDR3 protein: CASSLDRYEQYF. As DNA, the CDR3 is TGTGCCAGCAGTTTGGACCGGTACGAGCAGTACTTC. The chain has TRBV6-6 and TRBJ2-7; D gene uncertain. V shed 4 bases and J shed 4 bases, with 8 bases lying between them. Germline V gene lookup returns CDR1 MNHNY and CDR2 SVGAGI (reference sequence). This CDR3 has 12 amino acids.

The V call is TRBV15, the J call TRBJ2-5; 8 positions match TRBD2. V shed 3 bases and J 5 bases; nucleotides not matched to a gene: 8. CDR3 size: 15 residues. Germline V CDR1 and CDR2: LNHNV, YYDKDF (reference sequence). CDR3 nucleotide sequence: TGTGCCACCAGCAGGTTGCGGGGGGAATGGGAGACCCAGTACTTC. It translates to CATSRLRGEWETQYF.

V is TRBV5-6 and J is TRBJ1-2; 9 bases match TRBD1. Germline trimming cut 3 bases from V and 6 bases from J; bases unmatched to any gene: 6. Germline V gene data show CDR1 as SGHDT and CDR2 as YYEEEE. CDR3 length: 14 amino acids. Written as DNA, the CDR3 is TGTGCCAGCAGCTGGGGACAGGGTAGGGATGGCTACACCTTC. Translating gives CASSWGQGRDGYTF. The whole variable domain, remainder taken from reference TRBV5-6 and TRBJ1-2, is DAGVTQSPTHLIKTRGQQVTLRCSPKSGHDTVSWYQQALGQGPQFIFQYYEEEERQRGNFPDRFSGHQFPNYSSELNVNALLLGDSALYLCASSWGQGRDGYTFGSGTRLTVV.

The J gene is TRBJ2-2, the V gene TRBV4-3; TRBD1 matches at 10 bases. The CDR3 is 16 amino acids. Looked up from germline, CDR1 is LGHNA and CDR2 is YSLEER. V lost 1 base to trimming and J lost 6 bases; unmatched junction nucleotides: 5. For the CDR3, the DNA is TGCGCCAGCAGCCAAGTACCAGGACAGGGGGCCGGGGAGCTGTTTTTT. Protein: CASSQVPGQGAGELFF.

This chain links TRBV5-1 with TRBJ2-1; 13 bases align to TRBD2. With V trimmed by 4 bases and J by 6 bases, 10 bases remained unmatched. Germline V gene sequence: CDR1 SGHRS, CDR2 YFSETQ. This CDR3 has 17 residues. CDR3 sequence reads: CASSRGLAGAPGNEQFF. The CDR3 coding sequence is TGCGCCAGCAGCCGTGGACTAGCGGGGGCACCAGGCAATGAGCAGTTCTTC.